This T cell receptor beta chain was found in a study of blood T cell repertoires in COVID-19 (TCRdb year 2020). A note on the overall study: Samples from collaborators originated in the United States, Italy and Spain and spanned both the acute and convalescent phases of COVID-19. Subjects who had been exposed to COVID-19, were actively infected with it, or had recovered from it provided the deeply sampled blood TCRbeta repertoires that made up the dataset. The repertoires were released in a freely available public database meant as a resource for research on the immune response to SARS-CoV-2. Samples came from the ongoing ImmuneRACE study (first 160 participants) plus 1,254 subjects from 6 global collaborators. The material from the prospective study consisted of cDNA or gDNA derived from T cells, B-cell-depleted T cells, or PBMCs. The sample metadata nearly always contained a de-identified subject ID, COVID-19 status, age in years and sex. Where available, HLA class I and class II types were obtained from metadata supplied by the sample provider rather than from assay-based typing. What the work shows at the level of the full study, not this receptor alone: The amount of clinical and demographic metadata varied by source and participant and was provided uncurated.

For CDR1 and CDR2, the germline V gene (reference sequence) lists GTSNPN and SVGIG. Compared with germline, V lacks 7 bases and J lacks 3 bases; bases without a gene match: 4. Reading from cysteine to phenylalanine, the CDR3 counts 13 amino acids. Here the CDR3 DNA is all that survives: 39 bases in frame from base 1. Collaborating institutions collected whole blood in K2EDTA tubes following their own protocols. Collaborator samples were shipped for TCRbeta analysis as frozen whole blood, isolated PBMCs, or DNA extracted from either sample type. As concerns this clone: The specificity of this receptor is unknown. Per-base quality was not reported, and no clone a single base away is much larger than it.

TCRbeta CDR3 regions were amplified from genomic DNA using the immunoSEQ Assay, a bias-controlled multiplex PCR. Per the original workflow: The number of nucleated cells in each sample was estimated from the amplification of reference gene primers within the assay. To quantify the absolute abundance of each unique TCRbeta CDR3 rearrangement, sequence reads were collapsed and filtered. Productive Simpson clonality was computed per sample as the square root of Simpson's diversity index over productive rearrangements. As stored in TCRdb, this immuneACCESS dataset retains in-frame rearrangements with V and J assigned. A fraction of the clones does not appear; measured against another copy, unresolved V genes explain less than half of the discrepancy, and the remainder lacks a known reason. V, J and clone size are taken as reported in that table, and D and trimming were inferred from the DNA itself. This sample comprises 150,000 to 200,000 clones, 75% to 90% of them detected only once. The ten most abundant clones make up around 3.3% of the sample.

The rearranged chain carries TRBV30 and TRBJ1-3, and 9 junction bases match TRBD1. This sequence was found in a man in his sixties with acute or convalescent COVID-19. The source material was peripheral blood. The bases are TGTGCCTACGGACAGGGGCATGGAAACACCATATATTTT. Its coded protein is CAYGQGHGNTIYF.